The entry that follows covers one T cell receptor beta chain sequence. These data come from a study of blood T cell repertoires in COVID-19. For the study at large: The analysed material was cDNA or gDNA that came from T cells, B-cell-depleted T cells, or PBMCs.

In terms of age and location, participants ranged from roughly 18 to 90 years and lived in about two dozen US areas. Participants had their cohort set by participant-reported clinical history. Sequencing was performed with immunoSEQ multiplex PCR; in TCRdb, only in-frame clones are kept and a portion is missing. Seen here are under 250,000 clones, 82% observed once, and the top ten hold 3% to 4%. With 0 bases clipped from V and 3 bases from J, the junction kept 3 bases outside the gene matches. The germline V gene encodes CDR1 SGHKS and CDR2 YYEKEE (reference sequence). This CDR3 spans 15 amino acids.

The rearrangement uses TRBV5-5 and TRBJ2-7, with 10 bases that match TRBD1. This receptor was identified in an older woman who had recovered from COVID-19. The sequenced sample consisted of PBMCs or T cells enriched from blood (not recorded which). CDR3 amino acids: CASSLARDRGYEQYF. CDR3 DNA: TGTGCCAGCAGCTTGGCTAGGGACAGGGGCTACGAGCAGTACTTC.